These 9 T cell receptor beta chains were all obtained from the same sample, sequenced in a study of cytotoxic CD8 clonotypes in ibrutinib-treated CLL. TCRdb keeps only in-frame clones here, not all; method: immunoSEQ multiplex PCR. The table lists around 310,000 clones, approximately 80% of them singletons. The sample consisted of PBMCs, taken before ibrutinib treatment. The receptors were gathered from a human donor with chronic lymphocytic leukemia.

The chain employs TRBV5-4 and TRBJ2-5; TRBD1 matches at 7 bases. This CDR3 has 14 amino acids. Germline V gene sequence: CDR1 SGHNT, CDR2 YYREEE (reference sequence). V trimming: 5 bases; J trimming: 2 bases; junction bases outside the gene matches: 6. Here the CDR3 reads CASRPWTGQETQYF. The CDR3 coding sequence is TGTGCCAGCAGACCGTGGACAGGACAAGAGACCCAGTACTTC.

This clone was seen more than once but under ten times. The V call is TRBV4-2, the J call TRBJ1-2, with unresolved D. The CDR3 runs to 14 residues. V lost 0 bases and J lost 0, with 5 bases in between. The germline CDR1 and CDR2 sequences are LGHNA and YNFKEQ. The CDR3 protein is CASSQDHPNYGYTF. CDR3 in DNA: TGTGCCAGCAGCCAAGATCACCCTAACTATGGCTACACCTTC.

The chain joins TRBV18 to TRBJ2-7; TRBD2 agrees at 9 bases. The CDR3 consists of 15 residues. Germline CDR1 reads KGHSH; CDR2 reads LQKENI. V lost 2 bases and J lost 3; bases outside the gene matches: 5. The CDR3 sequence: CASSPGTSPIYEQYF. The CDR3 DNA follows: TGTGCCAGCTCACCAGGGACTAGCCCGATCTACGAGCAGTACTTC.

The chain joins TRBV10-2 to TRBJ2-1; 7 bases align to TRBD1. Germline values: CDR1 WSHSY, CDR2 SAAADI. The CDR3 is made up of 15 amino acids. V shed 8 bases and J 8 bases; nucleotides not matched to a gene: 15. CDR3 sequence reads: CASEERQGFSYEQFF. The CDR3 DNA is TGCGCCAGCGAAGAGAGACAGGGTTTCAGCTATGAGCAGTTCTTC.

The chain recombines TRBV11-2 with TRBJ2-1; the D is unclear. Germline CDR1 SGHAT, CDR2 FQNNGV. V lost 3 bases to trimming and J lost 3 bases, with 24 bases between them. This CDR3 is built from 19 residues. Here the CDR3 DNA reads TGTGCCAGCAGCTTCCGCGAATTTCGTCTAGGCGGTAGCTACAATGAGCAGTTCTTC. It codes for CASSFREFRLGGSYNEQFF.

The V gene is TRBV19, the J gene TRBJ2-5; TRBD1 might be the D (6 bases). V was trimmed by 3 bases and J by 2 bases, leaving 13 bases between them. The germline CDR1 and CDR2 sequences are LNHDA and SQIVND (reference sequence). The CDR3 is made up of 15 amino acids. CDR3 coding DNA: TGTGCCAGTAGTATTCGGCAGGGGCCACAAGAGACCCAGTACTTC. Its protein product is CASSIRQGPQETQYF.

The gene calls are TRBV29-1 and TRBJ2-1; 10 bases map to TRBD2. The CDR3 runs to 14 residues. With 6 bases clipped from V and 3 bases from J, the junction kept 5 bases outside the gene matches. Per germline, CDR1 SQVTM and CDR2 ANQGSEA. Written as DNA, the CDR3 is TGCAGCGTCGTTCTAGCGGGAGTCTACAATGAGCAGTTCTTC. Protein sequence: CSVVLAGVYNEQFF.

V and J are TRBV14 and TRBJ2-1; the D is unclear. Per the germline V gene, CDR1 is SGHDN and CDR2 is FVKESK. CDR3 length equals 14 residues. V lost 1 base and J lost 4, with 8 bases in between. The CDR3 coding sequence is TGTGCCAGCAGCCAAGCTCTAGAATACAATGAGCAGTTCTTC. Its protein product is CASSQALEYNEQFF.

In DNA form, the CDR3 reads TGCAGCGTTGTCTATTCCAGCCGGACAGCGAGCTCCTACGAGCAGTACTTC. Encoded protein: CSVVYSSRTASSYEQYF. The rearrangement joins TRBV29-1 to TRBJ2-7; a weak D match, TRBD1 (6 bases). Trimming cost V 4 bases and J 0 bases, with 22 bases left between them. Germline V gene lookup returns CDR1 SQVTM and CDR2 ANQGSEA. This CDR3 is 17 amino acids long.